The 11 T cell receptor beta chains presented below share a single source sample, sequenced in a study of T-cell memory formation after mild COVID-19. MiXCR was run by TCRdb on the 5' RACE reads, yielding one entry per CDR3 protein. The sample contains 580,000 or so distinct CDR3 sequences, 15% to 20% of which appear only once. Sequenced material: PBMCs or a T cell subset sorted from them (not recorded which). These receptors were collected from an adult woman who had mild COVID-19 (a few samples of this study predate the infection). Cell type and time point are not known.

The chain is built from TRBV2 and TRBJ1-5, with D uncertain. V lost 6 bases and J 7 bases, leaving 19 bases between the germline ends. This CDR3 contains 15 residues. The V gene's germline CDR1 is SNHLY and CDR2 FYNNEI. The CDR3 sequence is CASRPQGKPGQPQHF. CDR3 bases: TGTGCCAGCAGGCCCCAAGGGAAACCCGGGCAGCCCCAGCATTTT.

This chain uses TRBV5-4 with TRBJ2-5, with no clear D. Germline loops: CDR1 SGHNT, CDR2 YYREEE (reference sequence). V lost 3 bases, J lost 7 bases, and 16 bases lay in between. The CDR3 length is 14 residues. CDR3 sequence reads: CASSSNSSPGTQYF. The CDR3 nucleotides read TGTGCCAGCAGCTCTAATAGCTCCCCAGGGACCCAGTACTTC.

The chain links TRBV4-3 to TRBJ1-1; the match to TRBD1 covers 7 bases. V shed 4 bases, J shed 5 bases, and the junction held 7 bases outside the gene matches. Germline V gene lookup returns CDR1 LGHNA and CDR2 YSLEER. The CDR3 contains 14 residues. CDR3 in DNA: TGCGCCAGCAGCCTCAGGGGGGGATTGACTGAAGCTTTCTTT. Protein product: CASSLRGGLTEAFF.

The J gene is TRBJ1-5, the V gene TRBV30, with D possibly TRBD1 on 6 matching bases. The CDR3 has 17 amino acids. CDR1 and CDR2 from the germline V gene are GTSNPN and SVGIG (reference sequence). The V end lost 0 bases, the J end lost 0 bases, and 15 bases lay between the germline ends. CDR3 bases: TGTGCCTGGAGTGTGGGGGGGACACCAGATAGCAATCAGCCCCAGCATTTT. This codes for CAWSVGGTPDSNQPQHF.

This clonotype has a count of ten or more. The CDR3 DNA sequence: TGTGCCAGCAGCCTACGGAGCGGGGTAAAAGGGAACATTCAGTACTTC. Protein sequence: CASSLRSGVKGNIQYF. V and J are TRBV3-1 and TRBJ2-4; 7 bases map to TRBD2. Germline V lookup: CDR1 LGHDT, CDR2 YNNKEL (reference sequence). Trimming took 4 bases from V and 7 from J; bases not matched to a gene: 13. The CDR3 spans 16 residues.

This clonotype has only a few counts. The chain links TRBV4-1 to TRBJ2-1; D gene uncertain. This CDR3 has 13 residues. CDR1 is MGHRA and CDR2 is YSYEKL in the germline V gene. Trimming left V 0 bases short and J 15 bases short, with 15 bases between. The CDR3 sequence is CASSQDLPEGAFF. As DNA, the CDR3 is TGCGCCAGCAGCCAAGATCTGCCAGAAGGCGCGTTCTTC.

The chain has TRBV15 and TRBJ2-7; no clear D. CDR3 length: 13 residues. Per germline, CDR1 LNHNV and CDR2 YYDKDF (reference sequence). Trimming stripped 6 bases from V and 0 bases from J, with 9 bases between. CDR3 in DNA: TGTGCCACCAGTTTGGAGAGCTCCTACGAGCAGTACTTC. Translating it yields CATSLESSYEQYF.

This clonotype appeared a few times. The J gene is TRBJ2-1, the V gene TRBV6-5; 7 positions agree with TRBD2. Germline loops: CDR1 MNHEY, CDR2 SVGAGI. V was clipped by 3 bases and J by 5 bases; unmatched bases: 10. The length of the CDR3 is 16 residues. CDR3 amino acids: CASSYESKRGNNEQFF. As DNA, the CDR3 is TGTGCCAGCAGTTATGAATCCAAGCGGGGCAACAATGAGCAGTTCTTC.

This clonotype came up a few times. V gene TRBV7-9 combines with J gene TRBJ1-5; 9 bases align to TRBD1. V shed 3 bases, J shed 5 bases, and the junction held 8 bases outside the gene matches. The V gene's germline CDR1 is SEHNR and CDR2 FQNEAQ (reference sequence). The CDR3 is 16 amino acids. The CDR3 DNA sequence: TGTGCCAGCAGCTTCACCACAGGGGGCTTAGATCAGCCCCAGCATTTT. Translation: CASSFTTGGLDQPQHF.

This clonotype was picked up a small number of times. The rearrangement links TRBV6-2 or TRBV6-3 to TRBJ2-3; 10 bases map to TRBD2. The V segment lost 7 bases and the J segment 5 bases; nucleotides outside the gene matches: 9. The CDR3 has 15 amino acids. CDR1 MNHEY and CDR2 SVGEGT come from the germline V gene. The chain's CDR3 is CASTQREGRGDTQYF. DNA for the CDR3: TGTGCCAGCACCCAGCGGGAGGGCCGAGGAGATACGCAGTATTTT.

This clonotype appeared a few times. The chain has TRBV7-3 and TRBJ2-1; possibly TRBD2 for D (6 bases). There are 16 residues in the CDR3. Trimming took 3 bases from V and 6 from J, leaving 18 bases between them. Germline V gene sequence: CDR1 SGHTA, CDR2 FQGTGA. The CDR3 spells CASSFSGTSSFNEQFF. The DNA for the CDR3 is TGTGCCAGCAGCTTTTCCGGGACTTCCTCGTTCAATGAGCAGTTCTTC.